This TCR beta chain was identified during a study of cytomegalovirus exposure and HLA in healthy donors. On the study more broadly: In an earlier analysis, almost 120 million unique TCR beta sequences were found from some 170 million T cells. Overall study results and limits: In a later analysis, TCR beta V- and J-gene trimming showed a link to a missense DCLRE1C variant. The Asian-associated ancestry cluster reportedly had fewer N-insertions than the approximately 670-donor mean in a later analysis.

The CDR3 is made up of 15 amino acids. The V segment lost 6 bases and the J segment 7 bases; nucleotides outside the gene matches: 5. Germline-derived CDR1 and CDR2 are MDHEN and SYDVKM. A multiplex PCR was run with 60 Vbeta primers and 13 Jbeta primers. The data were produced by immunoSEQ multiplex PCR, yet TCRdb's version contains in-frame clones alone and is incomplete. The sample has about 190,000 clones; about four fifths are singletons. Comments on this clone: Its cognate antigen is unknown.

The J gene is TRBJ2-1, the V gene TRBV28, with 14 positions matching TRBD2. The TCR originated in a man between 18 and 35 years old in good health and CMV-seronegative. Sequencing input: PBMCs. The CDR3: CASRAGTSGRNEQFF. Written as DNA, the CDR3 is TGTGCCAGCAGAGCCGGGACTAGCGGGAGAAATGAGCAGTTCTTC.